Shown below are 12 T cell receptor beta chains from a single sample sequenced in a study of cytomegalovirus exposure and HLA in healthy donors. PCR used 60 Vbeta primers and 13 Jbeta primers. Sequencing used immunoSEQ multiplex PCR; TCRdb keeps in-frame clones, though not all of them. This repertoire comprises under 95,000 clones; its ten largest clones make up under 4%. The material sequenced was PBMCs. All receptors derive from a female donor in good health and CMV-seropositive.

This chain's CDR3 is CASRPGTSGRDTQYF. In DNA form, the CDR3 reads TGCGCCAGCAGACCGGGGACTAGCGGGAGAGATACGCAGTATTTT. The genes are TRBV5-1 and TRBJ2-3, with 14 bases aligning to TRBD2. This CDR3 has 15 residues. Germline CDR1 and CDR2: SGHRS and YFSETQ. The ends lost 5 bases at V and 5 bases at J; junction bases unmatched: 4.

This CDR3 is CASSLSGVAEQETQYF. DNA for the CDR3: TGTGCCAGCAGCTTAAGTGGGGTAGCGGAACAAGAGACCCAGTACTTC. The chain has TRBV7-8 and TRBJ2-5; tentative D call: TRBD2 (6 bases). Between the trimmed V and J ends, which lost 2 bases and 2 bases, there was a span of 15 bases. The CDR3 contains 16 residues. CDR1 is SGHVS, CDR2 FQNEAQ, per germline.

This chain uses TRBV2 with TRBJ1-5; D uncertain. This CDR3 has 14 residues. Trimming stripped 5 bases from V and 4 bases from J, with 12 bases between. In germline, CDR1 is SNHLY, CDR2 FYNNEI. CDR3 loop: CASSFLERNQPQHF. Written as DNA, the CDR3 is TGTGCCAGCAGTTTTTTGGAGCGTAATCAGCCCCAGCATTTT.

The gene calls are TRBV18 and TRBJ1-2; 8 bases are a match to TRBD1. Trimming at V came to 5 bases and at J to 4 bases, leaving 3 bases not matched to a gene. This CDR3 spans 13 amino acids. The germline CDR1 and CDR2 sequences are KGHSH and LQKENI. CDR3 amino acids: CASSEGQGYGYTF. The CDR3 DNA follows: TGTGCCAGCTCAGAAGGACAGGGCTATGGCTACACCTTC.

Written as DNA, the CDR3 is TGTGCCAGCAGCTTGGTACTGAACACCGGGGAGCTGTTTTTT. Translation: CASSLVLNTGELFF. The chain couples TRBV5-5 to TRBJ2-2; D is unresolved. CDR3 length: 14 amino acids. V lost 0 bases to trimming and J lost 1 base, with 4 bases between them. CDR1 SGHKS and CDR2 YYEKEE come from the germline V gene (reference sequence). The entire variable domain, with the rest obtained from reference TRBV5-5 and TRBJ2-2, is as follows: DAGVTQSPTHLIKTRGQQVTLRCSPISGHKSVSWYQQVLGQGPQFIFQYYEKEERGRGNFPDRFSARQFPNYSSELNVNALLLGDSALYLCASSLVLNTGELFFGEGSRLTVL.

V is TRBV6-1 and J is TRBJ2-7; unclear D gene. Germline V gene sequence: CDR1 MNHNS, CDR2 SASEGT. V was shortened by 0 bases and J by 6 bases, with 12 bases between the two germline ends. CDR3 length: 14 amino acids. In DNA form, the CDR3 reads TGTGCCAGCAGTGAAGCCCTGTGGGCGCCCGAGCAGTACTTC. Encoded protein: CASSEALWAPEQYF.

The chain carries TRBV4-3 and TRBJ1-6; 8 positions agree with TRBD1. Trimming removed 3 bases from V and 7 bases from J; junction bases left unmatched: 23. The CDR3 is 21 amino acids. From germline, CDR1 is LGHNA and CDR2 YSLEER. The CDR3, as DNA: TGCGCCAGCAGCCAGTATAATAGTGGGACAGGAATTATTGCGGGGAATTCACCCCTCCACTTT. Residues: CASSQYNSGTGIIAGNSPLHF.

V and J are TRBV6-6 and TRBJ1-2; 8 bases line up with TRBD1. CDR1 is MNHNY and CDR2 is SVGAGI in the germline V gene (reference sequence). The V and J ends lost 6 bases and 8 bases, in that order; junction bases with no gene match: 8. The CDR3 has 13 amino acids. CDR3 in amino acids: CASSQSRDRGYTF. As DNA, the CDR3 is TGTGCCAGCAGCCAGAGCCGGGACAGGGGCTACACCTTC.

The chain combines TRBV6-4 with TRBJ1-5; a possible D gene is TRBD1 (6 bases). Deletions cut 3 bases from V and 9 bases from J, with 15 bases between. This CDR3 contains 14 residues. Germline-derived CDR1 and CDR2 are MRHNA and SNTAGT. The CDR3 reads CASSEGRGIGPQHF. The CDR3 bases are TGTGCCAGCAGTGAGGGTAGGGGGATTGGGCCCCAGCATTTT.

The V call is TRBV5-1, the J call TRBJ2-2; TRBD2 might be the D (6 bases). Germline values: CDR1 SGHRS, CDR2 YFSETQ. The germline V and J ends were trimmed by 0 bases and 6 bases, with 12 bases remaining between them. The length of the CDR3 is 15 residues. For the CDR3, the DNA is TGCGCCAGCAGCTTGGTCGGTGGAGGGGCCGGGGAGCTGTTTTTT. Translating gives CASSLVGGGAGELFF.

Remarks on this clone: At one of its ends the junction is not consistent with the germline gene, which may arise from a read error. The chain links TRBV7-8 to TRBJ2-2, with 10 bases aligning to TRBD1. The CDR3 covers 14 residues. Germline CDR1 is SGHVS and CDR2 is FQNEAQ. This chain's CDR3 is CASSARDRGIAESF. In nucleotides, the CDR3 is TGTGCCAGCAGCGCCCGGGACAGGGGAATCGCTGAATCTTTT.

V usage is TRBV18 and J usage is TRBJ1-5, with 8 bases lining up with TRBD1. The length of the CDR3 is 15 residues. CDR1 and CDR2 (germline): KGHSH, LQKENI. Trimming cost V 3 bases and J 5 bases; bases outside gene matches: 6. For the CDR3, the DNA is TGTGCCAGCTCACCCGGACAGGGTCTTGATCAGCCCCAGCATTTT. Translation gives CASSPGQGLDQPQHF. Drawing the rest from reference TRBV18 and TRBJ1-5, the complete variable domain is NAGVMQNPRHLVRRRGQEARLRCSPMKGHSHVYWYRQLPEEGLKFMVYLQKENIIDESGMPKERFSAEFPKEGPSILRIQQVVRGDSAAYFCASSPGQGLDQPQHFGDGTRLSIL.